This T cell receptor beta chain is from a study of cytomegalovirus exposure and HLA in healthy donors. Study-level background: Within the Caucasian-associated ancestry cluster were 81% of the roughly 380 genotyped donors.

The CDR3 is 12 amino acids. Trimming removed 2 bases at V and 8 bases at J, with 6 bases between. Germline V CDR1 and CDR2: KGHSH, LQKENI. Findings and caveats of the study: V- and J-gene trimming in TCR beta was tied to a missense DCLRE1C variant by an analysis performed later. Researchers reported from a later analysis that most CMV-associated TCR beta chains appeared HLA-restricted. Previous analysis showed most TCR beta V segments were productive about 90% or about 30% of the time.

Both 60 Vbeta primers and 13 Jbeta primers went into the PCR. Assay used: immunoSEQ multiplex PCR; TCRdb lists only in-frame clones, some missing. This sample contains about 130,000 clones. Regarding this clone: What it recognizes is unknown.

This TCR was sampled from a man between 35 and 55 years old in good health and CMV-seronegative. V usage is TRBV18 and J usage is TRBJ2-2; D is unresolved. Sequences were obtained from PBMCs. The DNA for the CDR3 is TGTGCCAGCTCACCAGTTCCGGGGGAGCTGTTTTTT. Translated, it gives CASSPVPGELFF.